This TCR delta chain originates from a study of γδ T cells in repeated Plasmodium falciparum infection. This clone has just a few counts. For this DNA, TCRdb reports the protein of a much larger clone, which diverges at residue 12, most likely from a read error; the protein presented here is translated directly from the DNA. Vgamma9/Vdelta2+ and Vdelta2-negative gammadelta T cells were flow-sorted from PBMC for bulk sequencing. The CDR3 is 16 residues long. Germline CDR1 and CDR2: TSWWSYY and QGS. V lost 1 base and J lost 7; bases outside the gene matches: 11. TCRdb applied CATT to the multiplex PCR reads for clone calling. Of over 45,000 delta-chain clones in the sample, roughly 1.6% were seen once.

This chain uses TRDV1 with TRDJ1, with 8 bases that match TRDD3. Because TCRdb records no J gene, it was assigned here through a match of the DNA to germline. The TCR was taken from a pool of human donors (malaria-infected and uninfected, not separated). Sequencing was done on a sample of gamma-delta T cells from blood. CDR3 sequence: CALGEQALLGAGKLIF. In DNA form, the CDR3 reads TGTGCTCTTGGGGAACAGGCGTTACTGGGGGCCGGTAAACTCATCTTT.